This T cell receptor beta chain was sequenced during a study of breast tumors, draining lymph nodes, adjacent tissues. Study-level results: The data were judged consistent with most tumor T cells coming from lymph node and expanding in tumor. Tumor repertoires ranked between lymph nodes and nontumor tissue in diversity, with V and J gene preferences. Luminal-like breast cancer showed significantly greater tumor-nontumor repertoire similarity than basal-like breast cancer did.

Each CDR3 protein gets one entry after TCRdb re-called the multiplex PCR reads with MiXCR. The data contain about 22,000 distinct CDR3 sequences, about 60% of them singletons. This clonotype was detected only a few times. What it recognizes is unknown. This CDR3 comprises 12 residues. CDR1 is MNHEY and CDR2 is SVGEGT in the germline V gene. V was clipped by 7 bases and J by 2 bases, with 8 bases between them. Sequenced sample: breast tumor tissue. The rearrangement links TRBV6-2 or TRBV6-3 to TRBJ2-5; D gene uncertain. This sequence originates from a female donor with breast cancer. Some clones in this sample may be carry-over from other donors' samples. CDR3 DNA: TGTGCCAGCACCCACAGTCAAGAGACCCAGTACTTC. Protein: CASTHSQETQYF.